This T cell receptor beta chain emerged from a study of OX40 agonist ivuxolimab in advanced cancers. Germline V gene data show CDR1 as LNHDA and CDR2 as SQIVND (reference sequence). Losses at the gene ends were 3 bases for V and 3 bases for J; bases not matched to a gene: 7. This CDR3 has 16 residues. TCRdb's table, derived via immunoSEQ multiplex PCR, lists solely in-frame clones and lacks some. The table shows tens of thousands of clones, with approximately 93% occurring only once. The V call is TRBV19, the J call TRBJ2-4, with 8 bases that match TRBD1. The sequence derives from an adult with an advanced solid tumor such as melanoma, head and neck, liver or kidney cancer. The sample in question was CD4+ or CD8+ T cells sorted from blood, obtained in a trial of the OX40 agonist ivuxolimab. CDR3 DNA sequence: TGTGCCAGTAGTATCTCTGGGGGGACAGGCAAAAACATTCAGTACTTC. It yields the protein CASSISGGTGKNIQYF.